This T cell receptor beta chain stems from a study of graft-versus-host responses after intestinal transplantation. On the study more broadly: Each of the recipients got a multivisceral, liver-intestinal, or isolated intestinal transplant. All of the recipients had induction that used anti-thymocyte globulin, then tacrolimus and steroids for around 3 years.

The study plated some 200,000 CFSE-labeled responders with some 200,000 irradiated, violet-dye-labeled stimulators. The CDR3 extends over 15 amino acids. V lost 2 bases and J 5 bases, leaving 17 bases between the germline ends. Germline V gene sequence: CDR1 SGHNT, CDR2 YYREEE (reference sequence). The study, taken as a whole, reports: Those patients showing graft-donor T cell macrochimerism displayed high graft-versus-host to host-versus-graft clonal ratios in allografts. Recipient marrow harbored GvH clones, some of which surfaced first in ileum or blood.

Sequencing used immunoSEQ multiplex PCR; TCRdb keeps in-frame clones, though not all of them. The table records 20,000 to 25,000 clones, 40% to 45% of them present only once. The clonotype originates from a human patient who received an intestinal transplant. The chain couples TRBV5-4 to TRBJ2-7; perhaps TRBD1 as D (6 bases). The sample consisted of alloreactive CD8+ T cells from a mixed lymphocyte reaction culture, taken before intestinal transplant. Subset here: CFSE-low proliferating T cells sorted from roughly six-day pre-transplant mixed lymphocyte reaction (GvH or HvG direction). The CDR3 region has the DNA TGTGCCAGCAGCTTCAGGGACACCCCTGCCCACGAGCAGTACTTC. It encodes CASSFRDTPAHEQYF. Based on the CDR3 plus reference TRBV5-4 and TRBJ2-7, the full variable domain is ETGVTQSPTHLIKTRGQQVTLRCSSQSGHNTVSWYQQALGQGPQFIFQYYREEENGRGNFPPRFSGLQFPNYSSELNVNALELDDSALYLCASSFRDTPAHEQYFGPGTRLTVT.